This TCR beta chain was obtained from a study of lymphopenia after photon versus proton radiotherapy. Produced via immunoSEQ multiplex PCR; TCRdb's table is partial and in-frame only. The profile shows approximately 22,000 clones, over 80% of them singletons. The CDR3 has 15 amino acids. Trimming removed 0 bases at V and 4 bases at J, with 10 bases between. Germline assignment: CDR1 ENHRY and CDR2 SYGVKD. The source material was peripheral blood, sampled from a patient treated with proton-based radiotherapy. The source of this sequence is a woman aged 70-85 years with pancreatic cancer. The rearrangement joins TRBV10-3 to TRBJ1-5, with D uncertain. The CDR3 here is CAISESTFRNQPQHF. For the CDR3, the DNA is TGTGCCATCAGTGAGTCGACATTTAGAAATCAGCCCCAGCATTTT.